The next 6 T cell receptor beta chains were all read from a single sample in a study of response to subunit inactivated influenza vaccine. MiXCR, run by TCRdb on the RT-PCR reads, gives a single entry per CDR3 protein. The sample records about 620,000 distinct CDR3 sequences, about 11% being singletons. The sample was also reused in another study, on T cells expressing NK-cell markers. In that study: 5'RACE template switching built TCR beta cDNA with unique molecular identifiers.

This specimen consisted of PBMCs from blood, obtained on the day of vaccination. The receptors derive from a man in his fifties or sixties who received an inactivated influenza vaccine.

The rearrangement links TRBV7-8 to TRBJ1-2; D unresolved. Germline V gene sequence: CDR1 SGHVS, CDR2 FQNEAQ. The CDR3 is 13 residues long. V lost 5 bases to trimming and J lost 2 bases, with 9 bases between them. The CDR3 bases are TGTGCCAGCAGCATCAGAAACAACTATGGCTACACCTTC. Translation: CASSIRNNYGYTF. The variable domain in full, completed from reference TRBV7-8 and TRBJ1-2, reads GAGVSQSPRYKVAKRGQDVALRCDPISGHVSLFWYQQALGQGPEFLTYFQNEAQLDKSGLPSDRFFAERPEGSVSTLKIQRTQQEDSAVYLCASSIRNNYGYTFGSGTRLTVV.

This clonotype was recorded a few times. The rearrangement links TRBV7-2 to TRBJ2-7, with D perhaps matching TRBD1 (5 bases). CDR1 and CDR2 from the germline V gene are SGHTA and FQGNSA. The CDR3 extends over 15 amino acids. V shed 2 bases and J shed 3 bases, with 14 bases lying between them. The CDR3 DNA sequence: TGTGCCAGCAGCTTAAGCTGGGGCGCGGTCTACGAGCAGTACTTC. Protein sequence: CASSLSWGAVYEQYF. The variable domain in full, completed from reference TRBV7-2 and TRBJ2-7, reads GAGVSQSPSNKVTEKGKDVELRCDPISGHTALYWYRQSLGQGLEFLIYFQGNSAPDKSGLPSDRFSAERTGGSVSTLTIQRTQQEDSAVYLCASSLSWGAVYEQYFGPGTRLTVT.

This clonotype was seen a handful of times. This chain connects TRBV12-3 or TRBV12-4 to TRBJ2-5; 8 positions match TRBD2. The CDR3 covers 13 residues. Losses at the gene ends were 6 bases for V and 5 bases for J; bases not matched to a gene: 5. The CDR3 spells CASSPGGWETQYF. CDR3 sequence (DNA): TGTGCCAGCAGCCCGGGGGGGTGGGAGACCCAGTACTTC.

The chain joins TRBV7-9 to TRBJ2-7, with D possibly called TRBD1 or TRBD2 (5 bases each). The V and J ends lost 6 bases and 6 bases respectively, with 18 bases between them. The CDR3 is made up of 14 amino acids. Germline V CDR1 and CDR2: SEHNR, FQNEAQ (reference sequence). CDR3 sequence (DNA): TGTGCCAGCAGGAACCGGATCGACGGGACCGAGCAGTACTTC. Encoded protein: CASRNRIDGTEQYF.

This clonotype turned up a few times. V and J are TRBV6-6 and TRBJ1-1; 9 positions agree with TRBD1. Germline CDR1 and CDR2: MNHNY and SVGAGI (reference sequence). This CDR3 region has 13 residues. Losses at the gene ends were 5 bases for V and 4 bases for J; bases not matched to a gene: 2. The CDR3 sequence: CASSVTGGTEAFF. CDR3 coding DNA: TGTGCCAGCAGTGTGACAGGGGGCACTGAAGCTTTCTTT.

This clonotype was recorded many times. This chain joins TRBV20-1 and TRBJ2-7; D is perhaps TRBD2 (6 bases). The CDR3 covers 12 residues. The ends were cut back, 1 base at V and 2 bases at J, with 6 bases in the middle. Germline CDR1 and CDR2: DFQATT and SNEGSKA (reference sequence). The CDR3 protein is CSARAGAYEQYF. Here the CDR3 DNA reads TGCAGTGCTAGAGCGGGAGCCTACGAGCAGTACTTC.